This T cell receptor (beta chain) was sequenced in a study of cytomegalovirus exposure and HLA in healthy donors. Looking at the study overall: The Caucasian-associated ancestry cluster contained around four fifths of the approximately 400 genotyped donors.

Looked up from germline, CDR1 is SGHTA and CDR2 is FQGNSA. Trimming took 3 bases from V and 2 from J; bases not matched to a gene: 5. The CDR3 is made up of 17 amino acids. With 60 Vbeta and 13 Jbeta primers, the PCR was carried out. Study processing details: In a later analysis, roughly 10 million of tens of millions of unique beta chains occurred in at least two donors. Sequencing used immunoSEQ multiplex PCR; TCRdb keeps in-frame clones, though not all of them. Clone size and V and J calls were adopted from that table, with D and trimming inferred from the DNA. Among 100,000 to 150,000 clones, over 75% were seen once, and the ten largest hold under 2%. Points from the study as a whole: Differences between HLA loci emerged in a later analysis of TCR association rates, with DRB1 most and HLA-C fewest.

For this clone: Its antigen is undetermined.

Sequenced: PBMCs. J is TRBJ2-7 and V is TRBV7-2, with 15 bases aligning to TRBD2. The receptor's source is a boy aged 5-17 years in good health and CMV-seronegative. The DNA for the CDR3 is TGTGCCAGCAGCTTTGGACTAGCGGGAGGGCCGACCTACGAGCAGTACTTC. Its protein product is CASSFGLAGGPTYEQYF. Based on the CDR3 plus reference TRBV7-2 and TRBJ2-7, the full variable domain is GAGVSQSPSNKVTEKGKDVELRCDPISGHTALYWYRQSLGQGLEFLIYFQGNSAPDKSGLPSDRFSAERTGGSVSTLTIQRTQQEDSAVYLCASSFGLAGGPTYEQYFGPGTRLTVT.